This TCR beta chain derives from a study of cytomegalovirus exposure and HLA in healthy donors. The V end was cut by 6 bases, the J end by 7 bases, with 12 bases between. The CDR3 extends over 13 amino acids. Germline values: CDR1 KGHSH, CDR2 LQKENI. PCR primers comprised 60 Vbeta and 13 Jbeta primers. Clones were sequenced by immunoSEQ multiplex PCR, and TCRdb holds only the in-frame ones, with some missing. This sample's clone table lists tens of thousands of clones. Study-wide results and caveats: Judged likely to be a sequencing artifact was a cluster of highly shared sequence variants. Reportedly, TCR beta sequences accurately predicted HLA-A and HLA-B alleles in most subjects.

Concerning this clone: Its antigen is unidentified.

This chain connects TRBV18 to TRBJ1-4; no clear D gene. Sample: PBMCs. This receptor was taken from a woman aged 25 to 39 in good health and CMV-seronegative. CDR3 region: CASSPQRGEKLFF. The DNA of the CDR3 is TGTGCCAGCTCCCCTCAACGGGGTGAAAAACTGTTTTTT.